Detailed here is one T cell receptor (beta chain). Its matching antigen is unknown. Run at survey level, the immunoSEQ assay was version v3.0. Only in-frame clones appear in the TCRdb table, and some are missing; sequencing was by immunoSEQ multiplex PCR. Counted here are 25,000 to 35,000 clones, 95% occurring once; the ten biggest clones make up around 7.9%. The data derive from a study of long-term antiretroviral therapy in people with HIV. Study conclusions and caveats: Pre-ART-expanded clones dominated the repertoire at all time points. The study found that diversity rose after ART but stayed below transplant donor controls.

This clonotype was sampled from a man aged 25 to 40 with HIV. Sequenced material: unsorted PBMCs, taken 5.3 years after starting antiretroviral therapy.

The CDR3 is CASSEDGTRAAGYTF. In DNA form, the CDR3 reads TGTGCCAGCAGTGAAGACGGGACGCGTGCGGCTGGCTACACCTTC. This rearrangement joins TRBV2 to TRBJ1-2; D is perhaps TRBD1 (5 bases). The germline V gene has CDR1 SNHLY and CDR2 FYNNEI. The CDR3 is 15 amino acids. V lost 1 base and J 7 bases, leaving 16 bases between the germline ends. The full variable domain, its missing parts supplied by reference TRBV2 and TRBJ1-2, is EPEVTQTPSHQVTQMGQEVILRCVPISNHLYFYWYRQILGQKVEFLVSFYNNEISEKSEIFDDQFSVERPDGSNFTLKIRSTKLEDSAMYFCASSEDGTRAAGYTFGSGTRLTVV.